The 22 T cell receptor beta chains given below trace back to one sample, sequenced in a study of blood T cell repertoires in COVID-19. Produced via immunoSEQ multiplex PCR; TCRdb's table is partial and in-frame only. The table has around 130,000 clones, around 80% seen once. Source material: peripheral blood. The receptors come from a human donor in a cohort sampled during active COVID-19.

The chain uses TRBV27 and TRBJ1-6; 9 positions agree with TRBD1. From germline, CDR1 is MNHEY and CDR2 SMNVEV (reference sequence). V dropped 5 bases and J dropped 10; count of bases not matched to a gene: 9. The CDR3 is 15 residues long. CDR3 nucleotide sequence: TGTGCCAGCAGTGTACCGGGACAGGGTAAATCACCCCTCCACTTT. It translates to CASSVPGQGKSPLHF.

CDR3: CASSEATVSYEQYF. CDR3 nucleotide sequence: TGTGCCAGCAGTGAAGCGACAGTCTCCTACGAGCAGTACTTC. This rearrangement joins TRBV6-1 to TRBJ2-7, with TRBD1 as a possible D gene (5 bases). V gave up 0 bases and J gave up 0 bases, with 6 bases separating them. The CDR3 extends over 14 amino acids. Germline CDR1 is MNHNS and CDR2 is SASEGT.

The chain links TRBV2 to TRBJ2-7; TRBD2 might be the D (6 bases). CDR1 and CDR2 (germline): SNHLY, FYNNEI. Trimming left V 10 bases short and J 4 bases short, with 17 bases between. The CDR3 extends over 13 amino acids. CDR3 nucleotides: TGTGCCACCCGGGACTCTCTGGGGTACGAGCAGTACTTC. Its protein product is CATRDSLGYEQYF.

The genes are TRBV10-1 and TRBJ2-1; D gene uncertain. The ends were cut back, 0 bases at V and 7 bases at J, with 7 bases in the middle. This CDR3 is 13 amino acids long. In germline, CDR1 is WNHNN, CDR2 SYGVQD (reference sequence). The CDR3 loop reads CASSESTRNEQFF. For the CDR3, the DNA is TGCGCCAGCAGTGAGTCGACTCGTAATGAGCAGTTCTTC.

The rearrangement uses TRBV28 and TRBJ2-2; 11 nucleotides agree with TRBD2. The V segment lost 11 bases and the J segment 2 bases; nucleotides outside the gene matches: 10. The CDR3 covers 16 residues. Germline-derived CDR1 and CDR2 are MDHEN and SYDVKM. Here the CDR3 DNA reads TGTGCCGCCATGGGTAGCGGGGGGGGCAACACCGGGGAGCTGTTTTTT. Translation: CAAMGSGGGNTGELFF.

The chain combines TRBV25-1 with TRBJ1-3; maybe TRBD1 (5 bases). Between the trimmed V and J ends, which lost 3 bases and 2 bases, there was a span of 14 bases. The CDR3 covers 16 residues. Per the germline V gene, CDR1 is MGHDK and CDR2 is SYGVNS. CDR3 amino acids: CASSDRQGSTGNTIYF. CDR3 bases: TGTGCCAGCAGTGATCGTCAGGGAAGCACTGGAAACACCATATATTTT.

V usage is TRBV2 and J usage is TRBJ1-1; D is uncertain. With 6 bases removed from V and 7 bases from J, the gap between germline ends came to 9 bases. The germline gives CDR1 SNHLY, CDR2 FYNNEI. The CDR3 sequence is 11 residues long. CDR3 protein: CASRALLEAFF. In nucleotides, the CDR3 is TGTGCCAGCAGGGCCCTCCTTGAAGCTTTCTTT.

The rearrangement joins TRBV11-3 to TRBJ1-1; D is unresolved. This CDR3 region has 13 residues. Germline V gives CDR1 SGHNT, CDR2 YENEEA. Trimming shortened V by 5 bases and J by 2 bases, and 9 bases separated the two germline ends. CDR3 sequence: CASSPTVNTEAFF. CDR3 coding DNA: TGTGCCAGCAGCCCTACAGTAAACACTGAAGCTTTCTTT.

The chain combines TRBV2 with TRBJ1-4; 10 bases line up with TRBD1. J gave up 7 bases and V 8 bases, and 4 bases lay outside the gene matches. Looked up from germline, CDR1 is SNHLY and CDR2 is FYNNEI. This CDR3 has 13 amino acids. CDR3 bases: TGTGCCAGCGGCCGGGACAGGGGTGAAAAACTGTTTTTT. It specifies CASGRDRGEKLFF.

Turning to this clone: Sequence at one end of the junction differs from germline and may be a read error. The chain carries TRBV6-1 and TRBJ2-1; D remains unclear. The CDR3 extends over 16 amino acids. Germline-derived CDR1 and CDR2 are MNHNS and SASEGT. The DNA for the CDR3 is TGTGCCAGCAGGGAAGGACCACTAAATAACTACAATGAGCAGTTCTTC. Its translation is CASREGPLNNYNEQFF.

The chain recombines TRBV30 with TRBJ1-2; tentative D call: TRBD1 (5 bases). Trimming took 4 bases from V and 4 from J, leaving 10 bases between them. This CDR3 comprises 12 residues. Germline V CDR1 and CDR2: GTSNPN, SVGIG (reference sequence). CDR3 residues: CAWTLGGYGYTF. For the CDR3, the DNA is TGTGCCTGGACCCTGGGGGGCTATGGCTACACCTTC.

The chain uses TRBV30 and TRBJ1-5, with unresolved D. Germline values: CDR1 GTSNPN, CDR2 SVGIG (reference sequence). The CDR3 runs to 14 residues. Trimming cost V 0 bases and J 6 bases, with 12 bases left between them. DNA for the CDR3: TGTGCCTGGAGTGTACGGGGAATCGGTCAGCCCCAGCATTTT. Its protein is CAWSVRGIGQPQHF.

The CDR3 DNA reads as TGTGCCAGCAGTTATACCCGAGGGACCCAGTACTTC. The encoded protein is CASSYTRGTQYF. The V call is TRBV6-2 or TRBV6-3, the J call TRBJ2-5; the D is unclear. This CDR3 is 12 amino acids long. Trimming stripped 3 bases from V and 7 bases from J, with 9 bases between. Germline assignment: CDR1 MNHEY and CDR2 SVGEGT.

Only one count was recorded for this clone. The rearrangement joins TRBV27 to TRBJ2-2; no reliable D call. The CDR3 runs to 14 residues. Germline values: CDR1 MNHEY, CDR2 SMNVEV (reference sequence). V lost 2 bases to trimming and J lost 6 bases, with 10 bases between them. The CDR3 sequence: CASSLDQISGELFF. For the CDR3, the DNA is TGTGCCAGCAGTTTAGATCAGATATCCGGGGAGCTGTTTTTT.

V is TRBV7-9 and J is TRBJ2-5, with D tentatively TRBD2 (6 bases). The germline V and J ends were trimmed by 7 bases and 3 bases, with 18 bases remaining between them. This CDR3 has 15 amino acids. The V gene's germline CDR1 is SEHNR and CDR2 FQNEAQ (reference sequence). CDR3 bases: TGTGCCAGCACCTGGGGTAGCGGTGGCAAAGAGACCCAGTACTTC. It translates to CASTWGSGGKETQYF.

The V gene is TRBV6-5, the J gene TRBJ2-7; TRBD2 is a possible D gene (5 bases). Deletions cut 1 base from V and 3 bases from J, with 13 bases between. There are 15 residues in the CDR3. The germline V gene encodes CDR1 MNHEY and CDR2 SVGAGI. The CDR3 DNA follows: TGTGCCAGCAGTTACTTTGGCGGGTCTCTCTACGAGCAGTACTTC. Encoded protein: CASSYFGGSLYEQYF.

This chain uses TRBV6-6 with TRBJ2-6, with TRBD2 matching 7 bases. Germline-derived CDR1 and CDR2 are MNHNY and SVGAGI (reference sequence). The CDR3 sequence is 15 residues long. V was clipped by 8 bases and J by 5 bases; unmatched bases: 9. CDR3 protein: CASHFGGSRANVLTF. The CDR3 bases are TGTGCCAGCCACTTCGGGGGGTCCAGGGCCAACGTCCTGACTTTC.

The chain joins TRBV13 to TRBJ2-6; 7 bases are shared with TRBD2. Germline V gives CDR1 PRHDT, CDR2 FYEKMQ (reference sequence). This CDR3 spans 15 amino acids. V shed 5 bases, J shed 2 bases, and the junction held 3 bases outside the gene matches. The CDR3 region has the DNA TGTGCCAGCAGCCGCCGGGGGGCTGGGGCCAACGTCCTGACTTTC. The encoded protein is CASSRRGAGANVLTF.

The V and J genes are TRBV4-1 and TRBJ2-7; possible D gene TRBD1, 8 bases. This CDR3 spans 19 amino acids. Germline V gene sequence: CDR1 MGHRA, CDR2 YSYEKL. V gave up 4 bases and J gave up 2 bases, with 27 bases separating them. The CDR3 nucleotides are TGCGCCAGCAGCCGGCAGGGAGGGGACAGGTTGAGACGGGCCTACGAGCAGTACTTC. This codes for CASSRQGGDRLRRAYEQYF.

This clone was observed a few times. This chain links TRBV11-2 with TRBJ1-6; D may be TRBD1 (6 bases). V lost 5 bases and J lost 8, with 19 bases in between. The CDR3 sequence is 16 residues long. CDR1 SGHAT and CDR2 FQNNGV come from the germline V gene. In DNA form, the CDR3 reads TGTGCCAGCAGCGCCGCCATGGACAGAACTTATTCACCCCTCCACTTT. It specifies CASSAAMDRTYSPLHF.

The genes are TRBV6-5 and TRBJ2-2, with 10 nucleotides matching TRBD1. Germline lookup yields CDR1 MNHEY and CDR2 SVGAGI. The length of the CDR3 is 15 residues. Trimming took 6 bases from V and 7 from J; bases not matched to a gene: 8. The CDR3 DNA follows: TGTGCCAGCAGACCAGACAGGGGGCAGGGCGGGGAGCTGTTTTTT. Translated: CASRPDRGQGGELFF.

The chain is built from TRBV5-6 and TRBJ2-2; D may be TRBD1 (6 bases). The germline CDR1 and CDR2 sequences are SGHDT and YYEEEE. Trimming left V 2 bases short and J 4 bases short, with 9 bases between. The CDR3 covers 14 residues. CDR3 sequence reads: CASSFQTGTGELFF. The DNA for the CDR3 is TGTGCCAGCAGCTTCCAGACAGGCACCGGGGAGCTGTTTTTT.